This T cell receptor (beta chain) was sequenced for a study of T cells in Graves' hyperthyroidism and ophthalmopathy. This clonotype occurred many times. Amplification of TCR beta CDR3 regions used RNA as the template. TCR CDR3 regions were first amplified by RT-PCR with HTBI primers. TCRdb independently ran MiXCR on the multiplex PCR reads; one entry per CDR3 protein. Of about 600,000 distinct CDR3 sequences detected, approximately 15% appear once; the ten largest clones hold about 6.6%. This CDR3 contains 17 residues. Germline V lookup: CDR1 MNHNS, CDR2 SASEGT. V gave up 5 bases and J gave up 5 bases; unmatched junction bases: 14.

The sample was blood. V gene TRBV6-1 combines with J gene TRBJ2-3; TRBD2 aligns across 9 bases. This clonotype was obtained from a woman between 18 and 29 years old with Graves' ophthalmopathy. In DNA form, the CDR3 reads TGTGCCAGCAGTTACCTGGGAGGTAGCGGGAGAATAGATACGCAGTATTTT. Its translation: CASSYLGGSGRIDTQYF.